These 21 T cell receptor beta chains share one sample of origin, sequenced in a study of breast tumors, draining lymph nodes, adjacent tissues. TCRdb ran MiXCR on the multiplex PCR reads and lists one entry per CDR3 protein. The sample consists of approximately 210,000 distinct CDR3 sequences, approximately 30% of them appearing once. Axillary draining lymph nodes of breast cancer patients supplied the node samples. Material for sequencing was axillary lymph node tissue. The receptors shown here come from a female donor with breast cancer. Some clones in this sample may be carry-over from other donors' samples.

This clonotype was found once. V and J are TRBV12-3 or TRBV12-4 and TRBJ1-2; D perhaps matches TRBD1 (5 bases). Trimming took off 3 bases at V and 12 bases at J, with 17 bases between the two ends. The CDR3 is 13 amino acids. The CDR3 nucleotides are TGTGCCAGCAGTTTGGGGGGGGTATCTGGAAACACCTTC. It yields the protein CASSLGGVSGNTF.

This clonotype was observed many times. The chain employs TRBV6-1 and TRBJ2-3; a weak D match, TRBD2 (5 bases). V dropped 8 bases and J dropped 2 bases, with 11 bases sitting between them. This CDR3 has 13 residues. The V gene's germline CDR1 is MNHNS and CDR2 SASEGT. The DNA of the CDR3 is TGTGCCAGCTTCTCAGCGGACACAGATACGCAGTATTTT. Translated, it gives CASFSADTDTQYF.

To note about this clonotype: The junction differs from germline at one of its ends, possibly a read error. The chain carries TRBV7-2 and TRBJ1-1; 8 nucleotides align to TRBD1. CDR3 length: 16 residues. Looked up from germline, CDR1 is SGHTA and CDR2 is FQGNSA. CDR3 DNA: TGTGCCAGCAGCTTCCGGACAGGGTACATGAACACTGAACCTTTCTTT. Protein sequence: CASSFRTGYMNTEPFF.

This clonotype was counted many times. V usage is TRBV13 and J usage is TRBJ1-3, with 7 nucleotides matching TRBD1. CDR1 is PRHDT and CDR2 is FYEKMQ in the germline V gene (reference sequence). The V and J ends lost 5 bases and 4 bases, in that order; junction bases with no gene match: 8. The CDR3 totals 15 residues. CDR3 sequence reads: CASSMDRSTGNTIYF. The CDR3 nucleotides are TGTGCCAGCAGCATGGACAGGTCGACGGGAAACACCATATATTTT. Drawing the rest from reference TRBV13 and TRBJ1-3, the complete variable domain is AAGVIQSPRHLIKEKRETATLKCYPIPRHDTVYWYQQGPGQDPQFLISFYEKMQSDKGSIPDRFSAQQFSDYHSELNMSSLELGDSALYFCASSMDRSTGNTIYFGEGSWLTVV.

This clonotype has ten or more counts. The chain joins TRBV19 to TRBJ2-6, with D perhaps being TRBD1 or TRBD2 (9 bases each). The length of the CDR3 is 20 residues. From germline, CDR1 is LNHDA and CDR2 SQIVND (reference sequence). The V gene lost 3 bases and the J gene lost 3 bases, with 24 bases spanning the gap. DNA of the CDR3: TGTGCCAGTAGTATGTCACAGGGGGCGAGCGGGAGGCTTGGGGCCAACGTCCTGACTTTC. Amino acid sequence: CASSMSQGASGRLGANVLTF. The full variable domain, completed using reference TRBV19 and TRBJ2-6, is DGGITQSPKYLFRKEGQNVTLSCEQNLNHDAMYWYRQDPGQGLRLIYYSQIVNDFQKGDIAEGYSVSREKKESFPLTVTSAQKNPTAFYLCASSMSQGASGRLGANVLTFGAGSRLTVL.

A few counts support this clonotype. A much larger clone sits a single nucleotide away, making a read error possible. The CDR3 loop reads CASSPVWGDSNEQYF. CDR3 nucleotide sequence: TGCGCCAGCAGCCCTGTCTGGGGGGATAGCAACGAGCAGTACTTC. V usage is TRBV5-1 and J usage is TRBJ2-7; D possibly corresponds to TRBD2 (6 bases). The germline gives CDR1 SGHRS, CDR2 YFSETQ. Trimming removed 4 bases at V and 5 bases at J, with 19 bases between. This CDR3 has 15 residues.

As to this clonotype: The CDR3 does not close with the conserved phenylalanine or tryptophan, likely indicating a read error. Because the CDR3's place on the DNA is in doubt, the DNA is left out and the CDR3 is given as listed by TCRdb. The J gene is TRBJ1-3, the V gene TRBV7-3. Ends included, the CDR3 has 15 residues. The V gene's germline CDR1 is SGHTA and CDR2 FQGTGA. The CDR3 spells CASSFALLSGNTVYC.

This clonotype was recorded at least ten times. The chain couples TRBV6-4 to TRBJ2-7; 9 bases agree with TRBD2. J was trimmed by 2 bases and V by 4 bases; bases with no gene match: 3. This CDR3 is built from 14 residues. From germline, CDR1 is MRHNA and CDR2 SNTAGT. In nucleotides, the CDR3 is TGTGCCAGCAGTGCGACTAGCGGAACCTACGAGCAGTACTTC. Its protein is CASSATSGTYEQYF.

Of note for this clonotype: The junction departs from germline at one end; a sequencing error may be responsible. The chain links TRBV11-1 to TRBJ2-5; the D is unclear. Matching the DNA end better, TRBJ2-1 makes the J call doubtful. Germline CDR1 and CDR2: SGHAT and FQDESV (reference sequence). The length of the CDR3 is 12 residues. CDR3 protein: CASGLSSEPQFF. CDR3 DNA: TGTGCCAGCGGCTTATCGTCAGAACCCCAGTTCTTC.

This clonotype occurred many times. The chain links TRBV2 to TRBJ2-2; TRBD1 agrees at 10 bases. With 4 bases clipped from V and 6 bases from J, the junction kept 5 bases outside the gene matches. This CDR3 has 15 residues. Germline V CDR1 and CDR2: SNHLY, FYNNEI. The CDR3 spells CASSARTGGSGELFF. The CDR3 bases are TGTGCCAGCAGTGCAAGGACAGGGGGTTCCGGGGAGCTGTTTTTT.

As to this clonotype: A read error may produce the germline difference seen at one junction end. The chain recombines TRBV25-1 with TRBJ2-7, with 9 bases lining up with TRBD1. The CDR3 spans 16 residues. Germline CDR1 MGHDK, CDR2 SYGVNS. The CDR3 protein is CPSSELRDRAWVEQYF. As DNA, the CDR3 is TGTCCCAGCAGTGAATTGAGGGACAGGGCGTGGGTCGAGCAGTACTTC.

CDR3 loop: CASSLYFGDSYTF. CDR3 nucleotides: TGCGCCAGCAGCTTGTATTTCGGGGACAGCTACACCTTC. The chain links TRBV5-1 to TRBJ1-2; D is perhaps TRBD1 (6 bases). Germline lookup yields CDR1 SGHRS and CDR2 YFSETQ. V dropped 1 base and J dropped 9 bases, with 13 bases sitting between them. The CDR3 extends over 13 amino acids.

At least ten counts were recorded for this clonotype. The V gene is TRBV5-1, the J gene TRBJ1-2, with 10 positions matching TRBD1. The CDR3 covers 13 residues. Germline CDR1 reads SGHRS; CDR2 reads YFSETQ. V lost 1 base, J lost 9 bases, and 3 bases stayed unmatched. The CDR3 sequence is CASSLWGQGSYTF. CDR3 in DNA: TGCGCCAGCAGCTTGTGGGGACAGGGGAGCTACACCTTC. The entire variable domain, with the rest obtained from reference TRBV5-1 and TRBJ1-2, is as follows: KAGVTQTPRYLIKTRGQQVTLSCSPISGHRSVSWYQQTPGQGLQFLFEYFSETQRNKGNFPGRFSGRQFSNSRSEMNVSTLELGDSALYLCASSLWGQGSYTFGSGTRLTVV.

This clonotype has at least ten counts. A junction end diverges from the germline sequence, so it may reflect a read error. The chain carries TRBV7-7 and TRBJ2-7, with 8 bases identical to TRBD1. Germline CDR1 is SSHAT and CDR2 is FNYEAQ (reference sequence). The CDR3 has 15 amino acids. The CDR3 coding sequence is TGTGCTAGCAGCTTAGGGTACGGGACAGGATACGAGCAGTACTTC. Translated, it gives CASSLGYGTGYEQYF. Variable domain in full (rest from reference TRBV7-7 and TRBJ2-7): GAGVSQSPRYKVTKRGQDVTLRCDPISSHATLYWYQQALGQGPEFLTYFNYEAQPDKSGLPSDRFSAERPEGSISTLTIQRTEQRDSAMYRCASSLGYGTGYEQYFGPGTRLTVT.

This clonotype was detected ten times or more. This chain joins TRBV6-5 and TRBJ2-5; D is perhaps TRBD2 (5 bases). Germline V lookup: CDR1 MNHEY, CDR2 SVGAGI. The CDR3 consists of 17 residues. Trimming removed 4 bases from V and 3 bases from J, with 21 bases in between. The CDR3 DNA sequence: TGTGCCAGCAGTTCCCACTACAGCGGAGGCCGTGAAGAGACCCAGTACTTC. It yields the protein CASSSHYSGGREETQYF.

This clonotype was found many times. The chain joins TRBV7-9 to TRBJ2-7; TRBD2 agrees at 9 bases. V shed 0 bases, J shed 6 bases, and the junction held 6 bases outside the gene matches. Germline V CDR1 and CDR2: SEHNR, FQNEAQ (reference sequence). This CDR3 contains 15 residues. The chain's CDR3 is CASSLAAGGPSEQYF. The CDR3 coding sequence is TGTGCCAGCAGCTTAGCTGCGGGAGGGCCTTCCGAGCAGTACTTC. Full variable domain (rest looked up from reference TRBV7-9 and TRBJ2-7): DTGVSQNPRHKITKRGQNVTFRCDPISEHNRLYWYRQTLGQGPEFLTYFQNEAQLEKSRLLSDRFSAERPKGSFSTLEIQRTEQGDSAMYLCASSLAAGGPSEQYFGPGTRLTVT.

This chain connects TRBV28 to TRBJ2-3, with no clear D. The germline V gene has CDR1 MDHEN and CDR2 SYDVKM. The CDR3 consists of 14 residues. Trimming left V 6 bases short and J 3 bases short, with 13 bases between. CDR3 coding DNA: TGTGCCAGCAGCGTTGAAACCAGTACAGATACGCAGTATTTT. Its protein is CASSVETSTDTQYF.

On this clonotype itself: A clone one base away is much larger, so this may be a read error. The chain employs TRBV7-2 and TRBJ2-7, with D maybe TRBD1 (6 bases). Per germline, CDR1 SGHTA and CDR2 FQGNSA. This CDR3 is built from 13 residues. The CDR3 here is CAGSQNRAHEQYF. In DNA form, the CDR3 reads TGTGCCGGCAGCCAAAACAGGGCCCACGAGCAGTACTTC. Together with reference TRBV7-2 and TRBJ2-7, the CDR3 gives the full variable domain: GAGVSQSPSNKVTEKGKDVELRCDPISGHTALYWYRQSLGQGLEFLIYFQGNSAPDKSGLPSDRFSAERTGGSVSTLTIQRTQQEDSAVYLCAGSQNRAHEQYFGPGTRLTVT.

This chain connects TRBV30 to TRBJ2-7, with D perhaps being TRBD1 or TRBD2 (5 bases each). Germline V gives CDR1 GTSNPN, CDR2 SVGIG (reference sequence). Between the trimmed V and J ends, which lost 2 bases and 4 bases, there was a span of 15 bases. The CDR3 has 14 residues. The CDR3 loop is CAWSCLGGAYEQYF. DNA of the CDR3: TGTGCCTGGAGTTGTCTTGGGGGTGCGTACGAGCAGTACTTC.

This clonotype occurred many times. The junction departs from the called germline gene at one end, perhaps through a read error. V and J are TRBV20-1 and TRBJ2-5; D not resolved. This CDR3 contains 11 residues. The V gene's germline CDR1 is DFQATT and CDR2 SNEGSKA (reference sequence). The CDR3 DNA follows: TGCAGTGCAAACCACCAAGAGACCCAGTCCTTC. This sequence encodes CSANHQETQSF.

Turning to this clonotype: This clone may be a read error of a much larger clone one base away. J is TRBJ2-7 and V is TRBV9; TRBD2 might be the D (6 bases). The CDR3 loop spans 14 amino acids. Germline assignment: CDR1 SGDLS and CDR2 YYNGEE. CDR3 in DNA: TGTGCCAGCAGTTACGGGACTGGCGGGGACGAGCAGTCCTTC. It specifies CASSYGTGGDEQSF.